This TCR beta chain was sequenced in a study of OX40 agonist ivuxolimab in advanced cancers. Turning to the study itself: Patients received intravenous ivuxolimab every 2 weeks at 0.01 to 10 mg/kg. Study findings and constraints: Expanded clones belonging to CD8+ T cells outnumbered, on average, those of CD4+. Expanded peripheral T cell antigen specificity was not determined.

This CDR3 has 13 residues. Trimming left V 5 bases short and J 1 base short, with 11 bases between. Per germline, CDR1 GTSNPN and CDR2 SVGIG (reference sequence). Only in-frame clones appear in the TCRdb table, and some are missing; sequencing was by immunoSEQ multiplex PCR. The table records approximately 66,000 clones, roughly 86% of them present only once. As concerns this clone: Its antigen is as yet unknown.

The receptor comes from an adult with an advanced solid tumor such as melanoma, head and neck, liver or kidney cancer. The chain employs TRBV30 and TRBJ1-1, with D possibly matching TRBD1 (6 bases). This sample comprised CD4+ or CD8+ T cells sorted from blood, obtained in a trial of the OX40 agonist ivuxolimab. The CDR3 nucleotides read TGTGCCTGGCATAAGGGGGGGAACACTGAAGCTTTCTTT. It codes for CAWHKGGNTEAFF.